These 21 T cell receptor beta chains share one sample of origin, sequenced in a study of control samples from healthy donors and cancer patients. Produced via immunoSEQ multiplex PCR; TCRdb's table is partial and in-frame only. The sample lists more than 20,000 clones; approximately 91% were seen once. The sample consisted of PBMCs. These receptor sequences come from a man aged 45-65 years with lung cancer.

A remark on this clone: One end of the junction does not line up with germline, which may come from a read error. This chain connects TRBV7-7 to TRBJ2-2, with 10 bases lining up with TRBD1. The germline CDR1 and CDR2 sequences are SSHAT and FNYEAQ (reference sequence). This CDR3 region has 17 residues. The CDR3 DNA sequence: TGTGCTAGCAGTTCTATCCCCGGGACAGGGGACACCGGGGAGCTGTTTTTT. Its protein is CASSSIPGTGDTGELFF.

Only one count was recorded for this clone. The chain combines TRBV19 with TRBJ2-3; 7 bases agree with TRBD2. Trimming took 7 bases from V and 2 from J; bases not matched to a gene: 15. CDR1 is LNHDA, CDR2 SQIVND, per germline (reference sequence). The CDR3 runs 17 residues. The DNA for the CDR3 is TGTGCCAGTACCCCGCCCGGTAGCGGGTCCCTCACAGATACGCAGTATTTT. Translation gives CASTPPGSGSLTDTQYF. Variable domain in full (rest from reference TRBV19 and TRBJ2-3): DGGITQSPKYLFRKEGQNVTLSCEQNLNHDAMYWYRQDPGQGLRLIYYSQIVNDFQKGDIAEGYSVSREKKESFPLTVTSAQKNPTAFYLCASTPPGSGSLTDTQYFGPGTRLTVL.

The chain employs TRBV7-9 and TRBJ1-1, with D uncertain. CDR3 size: 12 residues. Germline-derived CDR1 and CDR2 are SEHNR and FQNEAQ (reference sequence). Trimming stripped 8 bases from V and 3 bases from J, with 10 bases between. The CDR3 reads CASLDGHTEAFF. The CDR3 coding sequence is TGTGCCAGCTTAGACGGCCACACTGAAGCTTTCTTT.

As concerns this clone: The same CDR3 can be traced to other DNA sequences in this sample. The rearrangement uses TRBV28 and TRBJ1-2; D is unresolved. The germline V gene has CDR1 MDHEN and CDR2 SYDVKM. The CDR3 has 13 amino acids. The V gene lost 3 bases and the J gene lost 1 base, with 6 bases spanning the gap. The CDR3: CASSLRGNYGYTF. The DNA for the CDR3 is TGTGCCAGCAGTTTGCGTGGTAACTATGGCTACACCTTC.

CDR3 sequence reads: CASISRGAYNEQFF. As DNA, the CDR3 is TGTGCCAGCATTTCGCGGGGGGCCTACAATGAGCAGTTCTTC. This chain links TRBV5-8 with TRBJ2-1; 8 positions match TRBD2. The CDR3 totals 14 residues. V was clipped by 6 bases and J by 2 bases; unmatched bases: 4. Germline V gives CDR1 SGHTS, CDR2 YDEGEE.

The chain uses TRBV19 and TRBJ1-5, with D possibly TRBD1 on 5 matching bases. Germline lookup yields CDR1 LNHDA and CDR2 SQIVND (reference sequence). This CDR3 has 15 amino acids. V lost 7 bases and J 0 bases, leaving 13 bases between the germline ends. The CDR3 region is CASMLSQGSNQPQHF. In DNA form, the CDR3 reads TGTGCCAGTATGCTCTCCCAGGGTAGCAATCAGCCCCAGCATTTT.

The rearrangement uses TRBV6-2 or TRBV6-3 and TRBJ2-7, with D possibly TRBD1 on 8 matching bases. The CDR3 sequence is 14 residues long. The V end was cut by 0 bases, the J end by 6 bases, with 12 bases between. From germline, CDR1 is MNHEY and CDR2 SVGEGT. CDR3 region: CASSYSDREGEQYF. In DNA form, the CDR3 reads TGTGCCAGCAGTTACTCGGACAGGGAGGGCGAGCAGTACTTC.

V is TRBV4-1 and J is TRBJ2-2; 11 bases fit TRBD1. In germline, CDR1 is MGHRA, CDR2 YSYEKL. V lost 5 bases, J lost 8 bases, and 7 bases stayed unmatched. The CDR3 is 15 amino acids. This CDR3 is CASSSGQGARGELFF. Written as DNA, the CDR3 is TGCGCCAGCAGCTCCGGACAGGGGGCTCGGGGGGAGCTGTTTTTT.

The rearrangement uses TRBV28 and TRBJ2-3, with 9 bases matching TRBD2. J was trimmed by 0 bases and V by 1 base; bases with no gene match: 5. Germline lookup yields CDR1 MDHEN and CDR2 SYDVKM. The CDR3 is made up of 17 amino acids. In nucleotides, the CDR3 is TGTGCCAGCAGTTTATCGGGTAGCGGGGGAAGCACAGATACGCAGTATTTT. The encoded protein is CASSLSGSGGSTDTQYF. The full variable domain, in which reference TRBV28 and TRBJ2-3 provide the parts outside the CDR3, is DVKVTQSSRYLVKRTGEKVFLECVQDMDHENMFWYRQDPGLGLRLIYFSYDVKMKEKGDIPEGYSVSREKKERFSLILESASTNQTSMYLCASSLSGSGGSTDTQYFGPGTRLTVL.

CDR3 DNA: TGTGCCAGCAGCAAGGGACAGGGGATCCAAGAGACCCAGTACTTC. It yields the protein CASSKGQGIQETQYF. The chain combines TRBV7-3 with TRBJ2-5, with 10 bases fitting TRBD1. V shed 5 bases, J shed 1 base, and the junction held 4 bases outside the gene matches. This CDR3 contains 15 residues. Germline loops: CDR1 SGHTA, CDR2 FQGTGA.

V gene TRBV5-1 combines with J gene TRBJ1-5; the D is unclear. The V end was cut by 0 bases, the J end by 8 bases, with 9 bases between. Germline assignment: CDR1 SGHRS and CDR2 YFSETQ. The CDR3 length is 13 residues. The CDR3 nucleotides read TGCGCCAGCAGCTTGGCCCCGCGGGAGCCCCAGCATTTT. Translated: CASSLAPREPQHF.

The chain employs TRBV18 and TRBJ1-3; D not resolved. The V gene lost 0 bases and the J gene lost 4 bases, with 4 bases spanning the gap. The CDR3 contains 13 residues. Germline CDR1 reads KGHSH; CDR2 reads LQKENI. The CDR3 loop reads CASSPPGGNTIYF. DNA of the CDR3: TGTGCCAGCTCACCACCAGGGGGAAACACCATATATTTT.

The gene calls are TRBV2 and TRBJ2-7, with 7 positions matching TRBD1. The V gene's germline CDR1 is SNHLY and CDR2 FYNNEI. CDR3 size: 11 residues. The V and J ends lost 7 bases and 6 bases, in that order; junction bases with no gene match: 3. The DNA of the CDR3 is TGTGCCAGCAAGGGACAGTCCGAGCAGTACTTC. Residues: CASKGQSEQYF.

A single count supports this clone. This sequence joins TRBV7-8 and TRBJ2-7; D unclear. The ends were cut back, 2 bases at V and 2 bases at J, with 10 bases in the middle. This CDR3 region has 14 residues. Germline CDR1 SGHVS, CDR2 FQNEAQ. As DNA, the CDR3 is TGTGCCAGCAGCTTAAAGTCAGCAGCCTACGAGCAGTACTTC. Amino acids: CASSLKSAAYEQYF. Full variable domain (remainder filled in from reference TRBV7-8 and TRBJ2-7): GAGVSQSPRYKVAKRGQDVALRCDPISGHVSLFWYQQALGQGPEFLTYFQNEAQLDKSGLPSDRFFAERPEGSVSTLKIQRTQQEDSAVYLCASSLKSAAYEQYFGPGTRLTVT.

This clone was counted once. The gene calls are TRBV19 and TRBJ1-2; tentative D call: TRBD1 (6 bases). This CDR3 has 15 residues. Trimming left V 3 bases short and J 2 bases short, with 13 bases between. CDR1 is LNHDA and CDR2 is SQIVND in the germline V gene (reference sequence). As DNA, the CDR3 is TGTGCCAGTAGTATCCACAGGGAAACAAACTATGGCTACACCTTC. This encodes CASSIHRETNYGYTF.

The CDR3 reads CASSVGGGPNEQFF. DNA for the CDR3: TGCGCCAGCAGTGTAGGCGGGGGACCCAATGAGCAGTTCTTC. The chain has TRBV10-1 and TRBJ2-1; TRBD2 matches 7 bases. The CDR3 is 14 residues long. With V trimmed by 4 bases and J by 6 bases, 6 bases remained unmatched. The V gene's germline CDR1 is WNHNN and CDR2 SYGVQD (reference sequence).

The count of this clone is one. This chain links TRBV6-1 with TRBJ2-6; 7 bases map to TRBD2. There are 18 residues in the CDR3. Germline V gene lookup returns CDR1 MNHNS and CDR2 SASEGT. The V and J ends lost 4 bases and 0 bases, in that order; junction bases with no gene match: 9. The CDR3 DNA follows: TGTGCCAGCAGTGGGGAGGGTAGGCAATACTCTGGGGCCAACGTCCTGACTTTC. Protein product: CASSGEGRQYSGANVLTF.

The J gene is TRBJ2-2, the V gene TRBV6-2 or TRBV6-3; D might be TRBD1 or TRBD2, each matching 6 bases. Germline V lookup: CDR1 MNHEY, CDR2 SVGEGT. The CDR3 loop spans 14 amino acids. Trimming left V 2 bases short and J 7 bases short, with 11 bases between. The CDR3 loop is CASSYGGHGGELFF. CDR3 in DNA: TGTGCCAGCAGTTACGGGGGGCACGGCGGGGAGCTGTTTTTT.

The chain links TRBV3-1 (or the pseudogene TRBV3-2) to TRBJ1-2; TRBD1 matches 8 bases. The CDR3 extends over 14 amino acids. The trim removed 3 bases at V and 8 bases at J, leaving 8 bases unmatched. Per the germline V gene, CDR1 is LGHDT and CDR2 is YNNKEL (reference sequence). The CDR3 DNA sequence: TGTGCCAGCAGCCAGATGACAGGGGCGCGGGGCTACACCTTC. Amino acid sequence: CASSQMTGARGYTF.

This chain links TRBV6-5 with TRBJ1-2; tentative D call: TRBD1 (6 bases). Trimming stripped 10 bases from V and 0 bases from J, with 18 bases between. The CDR3 length is 15 residues. Germline CDR1 reads MNHEY; CDR2 reads SVGAGI. The CDR3 DNA follows: TGTGCCACCCTTTTACAGGGTACAGCTAACTATGGCTACACCTTC. Protein: CATLLQGTANYGYTF.

The chain joins TRBV7-2 to TRBJ1-4; D is unclear. The germline V and J ends were trimmed by 5 bases and 0 bases, with 10 bases remaining between them. The CDR3 covers 15 residues. Germline V gene sequence: CDR1 SGHTA, CDR2 FQGNSA. CDR3 region: CASSQNSATNEKLFF. CDR3 DNA sequence: TGTGCCAGCAGCCAAAACAGTGCAACTAATGAAAAACTGTTTTTT.